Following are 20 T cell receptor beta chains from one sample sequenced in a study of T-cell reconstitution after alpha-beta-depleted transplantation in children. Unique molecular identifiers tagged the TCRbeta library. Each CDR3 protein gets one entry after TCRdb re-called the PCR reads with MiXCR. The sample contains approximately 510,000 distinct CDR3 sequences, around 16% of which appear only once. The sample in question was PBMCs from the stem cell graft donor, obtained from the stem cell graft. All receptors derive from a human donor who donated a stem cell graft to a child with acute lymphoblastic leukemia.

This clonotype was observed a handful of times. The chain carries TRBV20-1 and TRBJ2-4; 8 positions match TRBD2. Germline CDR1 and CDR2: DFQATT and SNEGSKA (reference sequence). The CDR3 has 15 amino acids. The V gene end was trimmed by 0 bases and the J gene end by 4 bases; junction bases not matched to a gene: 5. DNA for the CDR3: TGCAGTGCTAGAGATCCCTCTAGCGGGAAAAACATTCAGTACTTC. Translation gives CSARDPSSGKNIQYF.

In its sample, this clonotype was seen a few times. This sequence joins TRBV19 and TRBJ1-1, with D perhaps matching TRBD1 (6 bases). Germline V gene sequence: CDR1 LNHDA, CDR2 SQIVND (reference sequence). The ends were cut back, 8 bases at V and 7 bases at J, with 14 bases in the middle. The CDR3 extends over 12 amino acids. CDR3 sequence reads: CASQRTAVEAFF. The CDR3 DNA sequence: TGTGCCAGTCAAAGGACAGCGGTTGAAGCTTTCTTT.

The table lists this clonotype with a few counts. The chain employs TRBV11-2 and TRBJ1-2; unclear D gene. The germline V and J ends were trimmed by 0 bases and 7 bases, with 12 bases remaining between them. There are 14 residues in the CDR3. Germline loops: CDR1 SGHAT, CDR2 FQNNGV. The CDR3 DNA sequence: TGTGCCAGCAGCTTAGATTGGGATAAAACTGGCTACACCTTC. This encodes CASSLDWDKTGYTF.

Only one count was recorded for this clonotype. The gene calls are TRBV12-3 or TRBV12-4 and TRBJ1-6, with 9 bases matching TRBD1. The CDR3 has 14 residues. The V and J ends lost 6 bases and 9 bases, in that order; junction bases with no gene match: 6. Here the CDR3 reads CASRPDRGISPLHF. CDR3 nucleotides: TGTGCCAGCAGACCAGACAGGGGGATTTCACCCCTCCACTTT.

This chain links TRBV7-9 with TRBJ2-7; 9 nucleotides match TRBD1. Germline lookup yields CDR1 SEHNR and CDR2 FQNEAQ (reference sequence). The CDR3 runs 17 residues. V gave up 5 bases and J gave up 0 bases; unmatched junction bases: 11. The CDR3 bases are TGTGCCAGCAGCACCGAAGGGTGGGACAGGGACTCCTACGAGCAGTACTTC. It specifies CASSTEGWDRDSYEQYF.

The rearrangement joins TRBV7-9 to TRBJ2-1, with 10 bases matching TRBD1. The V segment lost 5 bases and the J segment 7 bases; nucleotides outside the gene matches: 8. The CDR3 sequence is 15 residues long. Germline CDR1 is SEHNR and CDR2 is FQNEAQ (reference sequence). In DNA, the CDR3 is TGTGCCAGCAGCACCGACAGGGGGCTTAGGAATGAGCAGTTCTTC. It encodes CASSTDRGLRNEQFF.

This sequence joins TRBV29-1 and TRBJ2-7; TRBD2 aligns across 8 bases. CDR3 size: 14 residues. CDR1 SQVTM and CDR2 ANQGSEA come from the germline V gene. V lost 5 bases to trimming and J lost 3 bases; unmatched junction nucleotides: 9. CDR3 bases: TGCAGCGTTTCAAACGCGGGACTAGTCTACGAGCAGTACTTC. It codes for CSVSNAGLVYEQYF.

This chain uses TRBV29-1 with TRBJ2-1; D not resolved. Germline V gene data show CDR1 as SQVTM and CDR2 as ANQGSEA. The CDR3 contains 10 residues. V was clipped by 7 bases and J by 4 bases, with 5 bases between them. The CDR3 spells CSAWYNEQFF. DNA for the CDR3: TGCAGCGCCTGGTACAATGAGCAGTTCTTC.

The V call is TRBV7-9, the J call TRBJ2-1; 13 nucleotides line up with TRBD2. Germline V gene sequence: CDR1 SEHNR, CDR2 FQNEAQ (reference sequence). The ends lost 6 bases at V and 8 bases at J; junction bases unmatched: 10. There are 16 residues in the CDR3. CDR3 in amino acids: CASSPLTSGRAHEQFF. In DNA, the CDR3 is TGTGCCAGCAGTCCGCTAACTAGCGGGAGGGCCCATGAGCAGTTCTTC.

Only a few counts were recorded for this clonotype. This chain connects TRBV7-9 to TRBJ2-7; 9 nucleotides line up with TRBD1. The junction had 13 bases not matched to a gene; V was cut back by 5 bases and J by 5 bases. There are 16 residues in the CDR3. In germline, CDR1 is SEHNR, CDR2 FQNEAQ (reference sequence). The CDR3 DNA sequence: TGTGCCAGCAGCCCTACCACCGGGACAGGGTTTCACGAGCAGTACTTC. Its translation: CASSPTTGTGFHEQYF.

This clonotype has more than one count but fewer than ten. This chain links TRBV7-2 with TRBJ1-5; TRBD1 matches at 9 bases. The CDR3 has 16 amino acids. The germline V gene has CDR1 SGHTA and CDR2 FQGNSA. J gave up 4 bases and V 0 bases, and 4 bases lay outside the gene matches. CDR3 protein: CASSLAGTGNNQPQHF. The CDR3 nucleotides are TGTGCCAGCAGCTTAGCCGGGACAGGGAATAATCAGCCCCAGCATTTT.

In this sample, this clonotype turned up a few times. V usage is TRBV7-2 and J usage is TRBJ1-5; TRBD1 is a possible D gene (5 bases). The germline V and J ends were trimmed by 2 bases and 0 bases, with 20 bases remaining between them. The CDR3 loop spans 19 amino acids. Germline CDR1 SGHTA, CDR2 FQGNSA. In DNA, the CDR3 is TGTGCCAGCAGCTTACCGCCGGGGACCGACTATTATAGCAATCAGCCCCAGCATTTT. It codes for CASSLPPGTDYYSNQPQHF.

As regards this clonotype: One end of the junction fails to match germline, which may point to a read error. CDR3 nucleotide sequence: TGTGCCAGCAGCTGGGCAACGGGACCCTCATCTTTC. It codes for CASSWATGPSSF. The chain employs TRBV13 and TRBJ2-7, with D perhaps matching TRBD1 or TRBD2 (5 bases each). Germline V lookup: CDR1 PRHDT, CDR2 FYEKMQ (reference sequence). The CDR3 has 12 residues.

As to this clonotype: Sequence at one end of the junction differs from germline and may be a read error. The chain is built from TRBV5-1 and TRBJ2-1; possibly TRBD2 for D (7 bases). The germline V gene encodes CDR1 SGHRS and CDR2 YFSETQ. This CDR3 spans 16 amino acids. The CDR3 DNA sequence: TGCGCCGGCAGCTTGGAGGGGGGAGGGGCCTACAATGAGCAGTTCTTC. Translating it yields CAGSLEGGGAYNEQFF.

The CDR3 reads CASSQYLAGGGYEQYF. The DNA for the CDR3 is TGTGCCAGCAGCCAATATCTAGCGGGAGGAGGTTACGAGCAGTACTTC. J is TRBJ2-7 and V is TRBV7-6; 11 nucleotides match TRBD2. This CDR3 comprises 16 residues. Unmatched junction bases numbered 10, after V lost 5 bases and J lost 4 bases. Germline V gene lookup returns CDR1 SGHVS and CDR2 FNYEAQ.

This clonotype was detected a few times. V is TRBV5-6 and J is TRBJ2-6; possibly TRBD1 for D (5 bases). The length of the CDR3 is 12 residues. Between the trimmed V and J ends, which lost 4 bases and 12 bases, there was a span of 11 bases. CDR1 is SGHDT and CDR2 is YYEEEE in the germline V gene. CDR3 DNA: TGTGCCAGCAGCCTGACAGAGATCGTCCTGACTTTC. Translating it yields CASSLTEIVLTF.

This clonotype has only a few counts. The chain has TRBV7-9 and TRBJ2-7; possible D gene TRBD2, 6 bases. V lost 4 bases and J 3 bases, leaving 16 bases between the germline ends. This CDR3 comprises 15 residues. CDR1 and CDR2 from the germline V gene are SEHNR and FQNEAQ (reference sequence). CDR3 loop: CASSSLRAGIYEQYF. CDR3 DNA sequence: TGTGCCAGCAGCTCCTTGCGCGCGGGAATCTACGAGCAGTACTTC.

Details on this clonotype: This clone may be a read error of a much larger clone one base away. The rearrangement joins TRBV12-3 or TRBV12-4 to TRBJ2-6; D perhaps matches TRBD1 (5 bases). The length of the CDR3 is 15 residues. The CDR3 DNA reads TGTGCCAGCAGTTTAAGTAGCTCTGGGGCCAACGGCCTGACTTTC. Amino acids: CASSLSSSGANGLTF.

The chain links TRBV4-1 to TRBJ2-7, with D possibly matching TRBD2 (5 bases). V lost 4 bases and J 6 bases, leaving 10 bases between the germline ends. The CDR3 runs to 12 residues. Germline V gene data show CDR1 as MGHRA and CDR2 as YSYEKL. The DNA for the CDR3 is TGCGCCAGCAGCCGCGGACTCGGCGAGCAGTACTTC. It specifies CASSRGLGEQYF.

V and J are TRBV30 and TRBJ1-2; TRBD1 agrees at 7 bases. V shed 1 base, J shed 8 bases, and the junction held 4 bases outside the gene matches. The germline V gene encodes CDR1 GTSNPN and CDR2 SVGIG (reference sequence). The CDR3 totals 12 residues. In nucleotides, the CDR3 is TGTGCCTGGAGTGACAGGGGCCGAGGCTACACCTTC. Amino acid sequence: CAWSDRGRGYTF.